Shown below are 15 T cell receptor beta chains from a single sample sequenced in a study of CXCR3-negative and CXCR3-positive naive CD8 T cells. TRB cDNA was prepared as libraries by UMI-labeled 5' RACE. One entry per CDR3 protein, without DNA, is what TCRdb gives after re-calling the 5' RACE reads. The sample holds 35,000 to 45,000 distinct CDR3 sequences. The sequencing sample was made of naive CXCR3- CD8+ T cells from blood. Indicated subset: CD45RO-CCR7+CD27+CD95- naive CD8+ T cells lacking CXCR3 (TNR3-). The receptors here all came from a human donor in good health. Some clones in this sample may be carry-over from other donors' samples.

The chain recombines TRBV6-1 with TRBJ2-1; TCRdb picks TRBD1, but there is no DNA to check that call. The CDR3 spans 16 residues. The germline V gene encodes CDR1 MNHNS and CDR2 SASEGT. CDR3 sequence reads: CASSLRGLLSYNEQFF.

The chain recombines TRBV29-1 with TRBJ2-2; TCRdb's assignment of TRBD1 cannot be checked, as there is no DNA. The CDR3 is 13 residues long. CDR1 SQVTM and CDR2 ANQGSEA come from the germline V gene. CDR3 protein: CSVEQGNTGELFF.

The chain links TRBV9 to TRBJ2-3. The CDR3 spans 16 residues. Germline V CDR1 and CDR2: SGDLS, YYNGEE. The CDR3 here is CASSVEVGFGTDTQYF.

The V and J genes are TRBV29-1 and TRBJ2-2. CDR3 length: 11 amino acids. Germline V gene lookup returns CDR1 SQVTM and CDR2 ANQGSEA. The CDR3 sequence is CSVVLVGELFF.

This rearrangement joins TRBV29-1 to TRBJ2-2. The length of the CDR3 is 11 residues. Germline CDR1 SQVTM, CDR2 ANQGSEA. The CDR3 region is CSVVETGELFF.

The chain recombines TRBV20-1 with TRBJ2-1. Germline V gene lookup returns CDR1 DFQATT and CDR2 SNEGSKA (reference sequence). The CDR3 sequence is 15 residues long. CDR3 in amino acids: CSARDISADYNEQFF.

The chain carries TRBV3-1 and TRBJ2-2; TCRdb outputs TRBD2, but without DNA this stays unchecked. The CDR3 totals 16 residues. CDR1 and CDR2 (germline): LGHDT, YNNKEL (reference sequence). CDR3 sequence reads: CASSQVPGLYTGELFF.

The CDR3 region is CASSMGTGYYNEQFF. The J gene is TRBJ2-1, the V gene TRBV19; the D call from TCRdb, TRBD1, cannot be confirmed without DNA. CDR1 LNHDA and CDR2 SQIVND come from the germline V gene (reference sequence). The CDR3 contains 15 residues.

This sequence joins TRBV28 and TRBJ2-7. Per the germline V gene, CDR1 is MDHEN and CDR2 is SYDVKM. This CDR3 is 12 amino acids long. CDR3 sequence: CASRAVSYEQYF.

The CDR3 is CASIDRENTGELFF. V is TRBV6-4 and J is TRBJ2-2; TCRdb reports TRBD1, a call that lacks DNA to check it against. CDR3 size: 14 residues. The germline V gene has CDR1 MRHNA and CDR2 SNTAGT.

This CDR3 is CASSQLSDTQYF. The chain links TRBV11-2 to TRBJ2-3. Looked up from germline, CDR1 is SGHAT and CDR2 is FQNNGV. The CDR3 has 12 amino acids.

The chain is built from TRBV29-1 and TRBJ2-1; TCRdb gives TRBD2 as the D gene, but with no DNA this cannot be confirmed. Germline-derived CDR1 and CDR2 are SQVTM and ANQGSEA. The CDR3 totals 16 residues. The CDR3 reads CSVEVPSGADHGERFF.

The rearrangement joins TRBV5-1 to TRBJ2-2; checking the TCRdb D call of TRBD1 is not possible without DNA. CDR1 and CDR2 from the germline V gene are SGHRS and YFSETQ. This CDR3 spans 18 amino acids. The chain's CDR3 is CASSLAVGDSSNTGELFF. Using reference TRBV5-1 and TRBJ2-2 for the parts outside the CDR3, the full variable domain is KAGVTQTPRYLIKTRGQQVTLSCSPISGHRSVSWYQQTPGQGLQFLFEYFSETQRNKGNFPGRFSGRQFSNSRSEMNVSTLELGDSALYLCASSLAVGDSSNTGELFFGEGSRLTVL.

The genes are TRBV7-2 and TRBJ1-1. The CDR3 loop spans 13 amino acids. Germline V gives CDR1 SGHTA, CDR2 FQGNSA. The CDR3 here is CASSFGSNTEAFF.

V gene TRBV29-1 combines with J gene TRBJ2-1; TCRdb calls TRBD1, which cannot be checked without DNA. The V gene's germline CDR1 is SQVTM and CDR2 ANQGSEA. The CDR3 length is 12 residues. CDR3 residues: CSVEDLNPGQFF.